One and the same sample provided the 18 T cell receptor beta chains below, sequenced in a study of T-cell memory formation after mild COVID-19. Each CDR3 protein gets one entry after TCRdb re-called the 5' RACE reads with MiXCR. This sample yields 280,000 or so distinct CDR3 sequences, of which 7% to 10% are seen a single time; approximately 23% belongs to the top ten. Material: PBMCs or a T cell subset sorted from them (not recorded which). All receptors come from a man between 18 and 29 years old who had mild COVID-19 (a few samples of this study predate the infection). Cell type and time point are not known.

The CDR3 region has the DNA TGCAGTGCTAGCAAGGCCCGGGGGGGGGCAGATACGCAGTATTTT. As protein: CSASKARGGADTQYF. The V gene is TRBV20-1, the J gene TRBJ2-3; 8 nucleotides align to TRBD2. Germline V lookup: CDR1 DFQATT, CDR2 SNEGSKA (reference sequence). Losses at the gene ends were 3 bases for V and 4 bases for J; bases not matched to a gene: 9. The CDR3 totals 15 residues.

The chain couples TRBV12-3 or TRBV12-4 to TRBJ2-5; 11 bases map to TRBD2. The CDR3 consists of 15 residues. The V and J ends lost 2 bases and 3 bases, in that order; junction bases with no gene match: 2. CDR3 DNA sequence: TGTGCCAGCAGTTTAACTAGCGGGGGTGAAGAGACCCAGTACTTC. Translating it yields CASSLTSGGEETQYF.

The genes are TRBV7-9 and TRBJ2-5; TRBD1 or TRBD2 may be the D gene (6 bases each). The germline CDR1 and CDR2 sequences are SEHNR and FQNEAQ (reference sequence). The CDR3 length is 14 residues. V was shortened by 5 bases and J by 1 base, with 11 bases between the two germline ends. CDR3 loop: CASSREGGQETQYF. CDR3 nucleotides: TGTGCCAGCAGCCGCGAGGGGGGCCAAGAGACCCAGTACTTC.

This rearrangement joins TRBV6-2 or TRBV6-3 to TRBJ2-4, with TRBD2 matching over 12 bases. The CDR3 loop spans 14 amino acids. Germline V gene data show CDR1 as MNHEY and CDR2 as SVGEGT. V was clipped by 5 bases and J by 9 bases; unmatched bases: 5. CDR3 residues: CASSLAGGPSIQYF. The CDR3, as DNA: TGTGCCAGCAGTCTAGCGGGAGGGCCCAGCATTCAGTACTTC.

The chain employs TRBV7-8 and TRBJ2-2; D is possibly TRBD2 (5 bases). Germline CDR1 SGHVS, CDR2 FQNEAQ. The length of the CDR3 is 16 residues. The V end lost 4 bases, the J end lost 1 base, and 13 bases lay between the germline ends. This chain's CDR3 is CASSSTGFRNTGELFF. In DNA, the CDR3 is TGTGCCAGCAGCTCCACGGGATTCCGGAACACCGGGGAGCTGTTTTTT.

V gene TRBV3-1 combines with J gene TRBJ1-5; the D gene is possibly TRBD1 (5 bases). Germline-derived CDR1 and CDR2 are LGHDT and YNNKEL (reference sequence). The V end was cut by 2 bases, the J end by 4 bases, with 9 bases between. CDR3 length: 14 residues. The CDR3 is CASSQNGANQPQHF. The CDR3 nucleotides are TGTGCCAGCAGCCAAAACGGGGCAAATCAGCCCCAGCATTTT.

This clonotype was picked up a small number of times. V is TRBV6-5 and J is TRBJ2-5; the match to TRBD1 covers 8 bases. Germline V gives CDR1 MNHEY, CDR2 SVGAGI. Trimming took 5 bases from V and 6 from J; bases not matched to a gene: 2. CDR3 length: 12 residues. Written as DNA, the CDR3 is TGTGCCAGCAGTCGGACAGGGCAGACCCAGTACTTC. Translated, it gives CASSRTGQTQYF.

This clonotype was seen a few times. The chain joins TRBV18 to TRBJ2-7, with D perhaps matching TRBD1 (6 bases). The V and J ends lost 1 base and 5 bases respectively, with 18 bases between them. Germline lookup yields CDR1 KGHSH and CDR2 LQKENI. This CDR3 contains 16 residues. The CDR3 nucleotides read TGTGCCAGCTCACCACTCGGGCGGCAGGGGCGGGACGAGCAGTACTTC. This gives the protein CASSPLGRQGRDEQYF. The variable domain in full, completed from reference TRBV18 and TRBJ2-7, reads NAGVMQNPRHLVRRRGQEARLRCSPMKGHSHVYWYRQLPEEGLKFMVYLQKENIIDESGMPKERFSAEFPKEGPSILRIQQVVRGDSAAYFCASSPLGRQGRDEQYFGPGTRLTVT.

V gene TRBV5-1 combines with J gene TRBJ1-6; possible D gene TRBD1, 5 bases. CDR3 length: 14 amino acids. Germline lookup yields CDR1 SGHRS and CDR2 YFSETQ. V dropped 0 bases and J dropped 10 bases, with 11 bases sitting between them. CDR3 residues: CASSLELRESPLHF. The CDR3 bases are TGCGCCAGCAGCTTGGAGCTCAGGGAATCACCCCTCCACTTT.

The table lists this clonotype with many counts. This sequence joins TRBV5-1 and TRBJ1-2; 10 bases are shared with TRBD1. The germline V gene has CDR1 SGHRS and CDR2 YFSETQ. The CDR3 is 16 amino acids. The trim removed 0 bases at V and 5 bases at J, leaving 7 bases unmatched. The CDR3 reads CASSLVETGGEYGYTF. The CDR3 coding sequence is TGCGCCAGCAGCTTGGTAGAGACAGGGGGCGAGTATGGCTACACCTTC. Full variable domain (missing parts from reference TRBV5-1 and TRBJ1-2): KAGVTQTPRYLIKTRGQQVTLSCSPISGHRSVSWYQQTPGQGLQFLFEYFSETQRNKGNFPGRFSGRQFSNSRSEMNVSTLELGDSALYLCASSLVETGGEYGYTFGSGTRLTVV.

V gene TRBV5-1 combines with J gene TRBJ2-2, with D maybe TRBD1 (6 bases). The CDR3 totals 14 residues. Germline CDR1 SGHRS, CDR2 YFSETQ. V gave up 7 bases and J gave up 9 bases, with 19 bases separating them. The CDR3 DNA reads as TGCGCCAGCCTGCCAGGGGTTGGGTCTCGGGAGCTGTTTTTT. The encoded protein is CASLPGVGSRELFF.

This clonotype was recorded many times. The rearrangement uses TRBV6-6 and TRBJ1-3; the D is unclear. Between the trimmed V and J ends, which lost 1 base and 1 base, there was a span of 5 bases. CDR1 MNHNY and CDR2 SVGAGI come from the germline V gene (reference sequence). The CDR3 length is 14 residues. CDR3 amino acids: CASSYLSSGNTIYF. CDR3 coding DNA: TGTGCCAGCAGTTACTTGAGTTCTGGAAACACCATATATTTT.

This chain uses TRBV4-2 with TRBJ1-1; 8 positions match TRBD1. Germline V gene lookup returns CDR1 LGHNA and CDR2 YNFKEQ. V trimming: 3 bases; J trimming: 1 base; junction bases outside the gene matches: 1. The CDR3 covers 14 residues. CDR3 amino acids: CASSQTGENTEAFF. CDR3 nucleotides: TGTGCCAGCAGCCAGACAGGGGAGAACACTGAAGCTTTCTTT.

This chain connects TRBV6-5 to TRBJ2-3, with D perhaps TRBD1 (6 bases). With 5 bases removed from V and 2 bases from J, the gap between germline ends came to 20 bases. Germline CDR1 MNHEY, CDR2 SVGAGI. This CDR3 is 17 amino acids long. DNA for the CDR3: TGTGCCAGCAGTAAGGAACCGGGACAAGGGTCCACAGATACGCAGTATTTT. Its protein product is CASSKEPGQGSTDTQYF.

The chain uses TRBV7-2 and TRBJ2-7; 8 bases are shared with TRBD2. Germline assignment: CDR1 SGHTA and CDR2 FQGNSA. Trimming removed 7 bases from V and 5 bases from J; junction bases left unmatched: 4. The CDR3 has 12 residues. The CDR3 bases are TGTGCCAGCACTTCCGGGAGGGACGAGCAGTACTTC. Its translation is CASTSGRDEQYF.

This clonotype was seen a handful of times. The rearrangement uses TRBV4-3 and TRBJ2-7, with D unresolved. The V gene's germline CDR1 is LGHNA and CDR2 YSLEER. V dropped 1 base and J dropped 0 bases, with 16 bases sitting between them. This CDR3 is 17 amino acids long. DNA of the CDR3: TGCGCCAGCAGCCAAGGTAGCCATCCGGCGAGCTCCTACGAGCAGTACTTC. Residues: CASSQGSHPASSYEQYF.

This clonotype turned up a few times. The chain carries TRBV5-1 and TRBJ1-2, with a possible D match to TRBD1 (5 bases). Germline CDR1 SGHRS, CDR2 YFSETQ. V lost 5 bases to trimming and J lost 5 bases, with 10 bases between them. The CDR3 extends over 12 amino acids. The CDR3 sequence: CASRGRGYGYTF. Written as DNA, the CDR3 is TGCGCCAGCAGGGGGCGCGGGTATGGCTACACCTTC. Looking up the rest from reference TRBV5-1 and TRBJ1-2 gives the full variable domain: KAGVTQTPRYLIKTRGQQVTLSCSPISGHRSVSWYQQTPGQGLQFLFEYFSETQRNKGNFPGRFSGRQFSNSRSEMNVSTLELGDSALYLCASRGRGYGYTFGSGTRLTVV.

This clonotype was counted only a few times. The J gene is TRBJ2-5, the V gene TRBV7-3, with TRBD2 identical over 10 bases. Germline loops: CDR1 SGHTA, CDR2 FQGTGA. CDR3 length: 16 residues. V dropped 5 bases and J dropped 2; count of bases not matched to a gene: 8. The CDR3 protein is CASSPGSGGPQETQYF. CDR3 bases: TGTGCCAGCAGCCCTGGTAGCGGGGGGCCACAAGAGACCCAGTACTTC.